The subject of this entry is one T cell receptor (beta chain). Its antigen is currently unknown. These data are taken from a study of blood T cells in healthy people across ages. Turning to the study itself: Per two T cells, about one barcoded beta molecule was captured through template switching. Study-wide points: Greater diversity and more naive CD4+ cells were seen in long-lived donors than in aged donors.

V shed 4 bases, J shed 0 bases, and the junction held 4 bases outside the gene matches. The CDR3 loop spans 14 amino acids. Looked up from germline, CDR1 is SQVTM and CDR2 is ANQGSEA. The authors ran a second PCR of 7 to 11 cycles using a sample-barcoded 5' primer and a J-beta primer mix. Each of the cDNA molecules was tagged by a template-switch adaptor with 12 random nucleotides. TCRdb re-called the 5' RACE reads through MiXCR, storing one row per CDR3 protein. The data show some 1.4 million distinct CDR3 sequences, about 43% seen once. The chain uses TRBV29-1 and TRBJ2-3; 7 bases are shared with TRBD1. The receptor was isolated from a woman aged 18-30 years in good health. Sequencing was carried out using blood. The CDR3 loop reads CSVGTGYSTDTQYF. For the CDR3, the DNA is TGCAGCGTTGGGACAGGATATAGCACAGATACGCAGTATTTT.